Detailed here is one T cell receptor beta chain. Its antigen is still unknown. This entry is derived from a study of shared clonotypes between healthy human individuals. Study-wide results and limits: What rarefaction showed was incomplete sorted-subset sequencing despite large depth. Clonotypes that were shared across four donors made up 4% to 6% of naive CD4 clonotypes. Generation probabilities of non-shared clonotypes were lower (relative to those shared by all four donors).

V dropped 3 bases and J dropped 5; count of bases not matched to a gene: 4. CDR3 length: 13 residues. Germline V gives CDR1 LGHNA, CDR2 YSLEER. Clones were sequenced by immunoSEQ multiplex PCR, and TCRdb holds only the in-frame ones, with some missing. The data contain over a million clones, more than 75% of them singletons. The chain recombines TRBV4-3 with TRBJ2-7; 7 bases fit TRBD1. This receptor was taken from a man aged 18-30 years in good health. Some clones in this sample may be carry-over from other donors' samples. The material sequenced was memory CD4+ T cells from PBMCs. Subset here: CD45RA-negative fraction. The CDR3 DNA follows: TGCGCCAGCAGCCACTCCACAGGGGACGAGCAGTACTTC. Translation: CASSHSTGDEQYF.